One and the same sample provided the 26 T cell receptor beta chains below, sequenced in a study of spatial heterogeneity in lung cancer. TCRdb re-analysed the 5' RACE reads in MiXCR, keeping a single row per CDR3 protein. In the table there are 50,000 to 65,000 distinct CDR3 sequences, approximately 8% of which are singletons. Time point: sample taken at primary tumor resection. Without sorting, whole RNA was sequenced from tumor, nontumor lung or frozen PBMC. The sample consisted of PBMCs, taken at surgery. The receptors were sampled from a female donor with early-stage non-small cell lung cancer.

This clonotype was observed at least ten times. This sequence joins TRBV15 and TRBJ1-5; 11 positions match TRBD1. This CDR3 comprises 17 residues. The germline gives CDR1 LNHNV, CDR2 YYDKDF (reference sequence). V was clipped by 5 bases and J by 7 bases; unmatched bases: 13. The CDR3 loop reads CATSDRRTGGFGQPQHF. In nucleotides, the CDR3 is TGTGCCACCAGCGATCGTAGGACAGGGGGCTTTGGGCAGCCCCAGCATTTT.

Only a few counts were recorded for this clonotype. The chain recombines TRBV20-1 with TRBJ2-5; no reliable D call. V lost 6 bases and J 7 bases, leaving 18 bases between the germline ends. CDR1 and CDR2 from the germline V gene are DFQATT and SNEGSKA (reference sequence). The CDR3 sequence is 13 residues long. The CDR3 protein is CSAAAYLGRTQYF. CDR3 in DNA: TGCAGTGCCGCGGCCTATCTCGGACGGACCCAGTACTTC.

Many counts were recorded for this clonotype. The rearrangement links TRBV3-1 to TRBJ2-4; D unresolved. Germline V gives CDR1 LGHDT, CDR2 YNNKEL (reference sequence). Trimming took 6 bases from V and 0 from J, leaving 12 bases between them. CDR3 length equals 15 residues. The CDR3 DNA reads as TGTGCCAGCAGTTGGTCCAGTTTAGCCAAAAACATTCAGTACTTC. This encodes CASSWSSLAKNIQYF.

This clonotype was seen a few times. The V call is TRBV6-5, the J call TRBJ1-6; tentatively, D is TRBD1 (6 bases). V shed 6 bases and J shed 3 bases, with 9 bases lying between them. The CDR3 loop spans 14 amino acids. From germline, CDR1 is MNHEY and CDR2 SVGAGI. The CDR3 DNA reads TGTGCCAGCAGGGAGGGGGTCTATAATTCACCCCTCCACTTT. Translation gives CASREGVYNSPLHF.

This clonotype was found many times. This chain joins TRBV18 and TRBJ1-5, with D possibly being TRBD1 (5 bases). The CDR3 totals 15 residues. Trimming pared 4 bases from V and 1 base from J, leaving 11 bases between. CDR1 is KGHSH and CDR2 is LQKENI in the germline V gene. In nucleotides, the CDR3 is TGTGCCAGCTCACTGCAGGGCAACAGCAATCAGCCCCAGCATTTT. This translates into CASSLQGNSNQPQHF.

The chain has TRBV2 and TRBJ2-7; 10 bases fit TRBD1. CDR1 SNHLY and CDR2 FYNNEI come from the germline V gene. The CDR3 totals 12 residues. Trimming at V came to 10 bases and at J to 6 bases, leaving 6 bases not matched to a gene. CDR3 coding DNA: TGTGCCAACCGACAGGGGGCTGGCGAGCAGTACGTC. Translated, it gives CANRQGAGEQYV.

J is TRBJ2-7 and V is TRBV28; 7 bases match TRBD1. The CDR3 loop spans 14 amino acids. The V and J ends lost 6 bases and 0 bases, in that order; junction bases with no gene match: 5. Germline V lookup: CDR1 MDHEN, CDR2 SYDVKM. CDR3 in DNA: TGTGCCAGCAGACTGACAGGGAGCTCCTACGAGCAGTACGTC. This translates into CASRLTGSSYEQYV.

This clonotype appeared a few times. The rearrangement joins TRBV5-6 to TRBJ1-1; unclear D gene. The CDR3 contains 14 residues. Germline V CDR1 and CDR2: SGHDT, YYEEEE. Trimming pared 4 bases from V and 1 base from J, leaving 11 bases between. This chain's CDR3 is CASSTPRPNTEAFF. The CDR3, as DNA: TGTGCCAGCAGCACTCCCAGACCGAACACTGAAGCTTTCTTT.

This clonotype has a handful of counts. The chain carries TRBV12-3 or TRBV12-4 and TRBJ1-1; D is uncertain. The CDR3 is 14 amino acids. Trimming left V 3 bases short and J 2 bases short, with 10 bases between. The CDR3 nucleotides read TGTGCCAGCAGTTTCGACTTGGGTAACACTGAAGCTTTCTTT. Its protein product is CASSFDLGNTEAFF.

The rearrangement links TRBV18 to TRBJ2-5; possibly TRBD2 for D (5 bases). Germline loops: CDR1 KGHSH, CDR2 LQKENI. The V and J ends lost 0 bases and 2 bases respectively, with 10 bases between them. This CDR3 region has 15 residues. This CDR3 reads CASSPPIARQETQYF. In DNA, the CDR3 is TGTGCCAGCTCACCACCAATAGCGAGGCAAGAGACCCAGTACTTC.

This rearrangement joins TRBV5-1 to TRBJ1-1, with 10 positions matching TRBD1. This CDR3 spans 15 amino acids. The germline CDR1 and CDR2 sequences are SGHRS and YFSETQ. V shed 2 bases and J 4 bases; nucleotides not matched to a gene: 5. CDR3 loop: CASSLLDRGSTEAFF. The CDR3 coding sequence is TGCGCCAGCAGCTTACTGGACAGGGGGAGCACTGAAGCTTTCTTT.

This clonotype has more than one count but fewer than ten. The chain uses TRBV12-3 or TRBV12-4 and TRBJ1-1, with 8 bases lining up with TRBD1. J was trimmed by 10 bases and V by 3 bases; bases with no gene match: 10. The CDR3 contains 14 residues. CDR3 DNA: TGTGCCAGCAGTTTCGGGGGACAGGTTGGTGTAGCTTTCTTT. Its protein product is CASSFGGQVGVAFF.

This clonotype has a count of ten or more. Here the CDR3 reads CASSNRDSFYNEQFF. For the CDR3, the DNA is TGTGCCAGCAGCAACCGGGACTCCTTTTACAATGAGCAGTTCTTC. The genes are TRBV7-9 and TRBJ2-1, with a weak D call TRBD2 (6 bases). The CDR3 spans 15 residues. V gave up 5 bases and J gave up 4 bases, with 15 bases separating them. The germline CDR1 and CDR2 sequences are SEHNR and FQNEAQ (reference sequence).

This clonotype was detected ten times or more. The V call is TRBV29-1, the J call TRBJ1-2, with D possibly being TRBD1 (5 bases). This CDR3 region has 14 residues. Deletions cut 4 bases from V and 4 bases from J, with 16 bases between. Germline V lookup: CDR1 SQVTM, CDR2 ANQGSEA. Here the CDR3 reads CSVGQGFTRYGYTF. The CDR3 bases are TGCAGCGTTGGGCAGGGTTTTACTCGCTATGGCTACACCTTC.

The sample holds a few counts of this clonotype. The V gene is TRBV5-1, the J gene TRBJ1-2; D perhaps matches TRBD1 (6 bases). The CDR3 totals 15 residues. CDR1 is SGHRS, CDR2 YFSETQ, per germline. V lost 0 bases and J 7 bases, leaving 16 bases between the germline ends. In DNA, the CDR3 is TGCGCCAGCAGCTTGGACACCTCACAGGGACGTGGCTACACCTTC. Amino acid sequence: CASSLDTSQGRGYTF.

This clonotype has ten or more counts. Written as DNA, the CDR3 is TGTGCCAGCTCTTCAGACCCAAAAACGGAGCCCCAGCATTTT. The encoded protein is CASSSDPKTEPQHF. V is TRBV9 and J is TRBJ1-5; D is unresolved. The CDR3 loop spans 14 amino acids. V dropped 7 bases and J dropped 8 bases, with 19 bases sitting between them. Germline V gives CDR1 SGDLS, CDR2 YYNGEE.

This clonotype turned up a few times. J is TRBJ2-2 and V is TRBV20-1; 10 nucleotides align to TRBD1. In germline, CDR1 is DFQATT, CDR2 SNEGSKA (reference sequence). The CDR3 contains 13 residues. V lost 5 bases to trimming and J lost 5 bases; unmatched junction nucleotides: 2. CDR3 amino acids: CSARGQGTGELFF. DNA of the CDR3: TGCAGTGCTCGGGGACAGGGGACCGGGGAGCTGTTTTTT.

This clonotype was counted a few times. The chain couples TRBV19 to TRBJ1-6; D is ambiguous. Per the germline V gene, CDR1 is LNHDA and CDR2 is SQIVND (reference sequence). The CDR3 sequence is 16 residues long. V was clipped by 1 base and J by 6 bases, with 13 bases between them. The CDR3 DNA follows: TGTGCCAGTAGTATAGTTTTGGGCAGCGTTAATTCACCCCTCCACTTT. It specifies CASSIVLGSVNSPLHF.

The table lists this clonotype with a few counts. The chain has TRBV28 and TRBJ2-1, with TRBD2 matching over 11 bases. The CDR3 loop spans 17 amino acids. CDR1 and CDR2 from the germline V gene are MDHEN and SYDVKM. Trimming cost V 5 bases and J 4 bases; bases outside gene matches: 10. CDR3 nucleotides: TGTGCCAGCAGTCCTCTGGGGTTAGCGGGAGGGTACAATGAGCAGTTCTTC. This gives the protein CASSPLGLAGGYNEQFF. Using reference TRBV28 and TRBJ2-1 for the parts outside the CDR3, the full variable domain is DVKVTQSSRYLVKRTGEKVFLECVQDMDHENMFWYRQDPGLGLRLIYFSYDVKMKEKGDIPEGYSVSREKKERFSLILESASTNQTSMYLCASSPLGLAGGYNEQFFGPGTRLTVL.

This clonotype showed up many times. The chain employs TRBV5-5 and TRBJ2-3; 8 bases map to TRBD2. From germline, CDR1 is SGHKS and CDR2 YYEKEE (reference sequence). This CDR3 has 15 amino acids. V shed 4 bases, J shed 2 bases, and the junction held 6 bases outside the gene matches. CDR3: CASSPGTRLTDTQYF. The CDR3 DNA reads as TGTGCCAGCAGCCCCGGGACTAGGCTCACAGATACGCAGTATTTT.

This chain joins TRBV20-1 and TRBJ2-1, with 8 nucleotides matching TRBD2. J lost 9 bases, V lost 3 bases, and 4 bases had no gene match. Germline values: CDR1 DFQATT, CDR2 SNEGSKA (reference sequence). The CDR3 extends over 12 amino acids. The CDR3 DNA sequence: TGCAGTGCTAGCGGGAGGGCCCGTGAGCAGTTCTTC. Translation: CSASGRAREQFF.

This clonotype was counted ten times or more. The chain uses TRBV20-1 and TRBJ1-2, with D perhaps matching TRBD1 (6 bases). Germline lookup yields CDR1 DFQATT and CDR2 SNEGSKA (reference sequence). V gave up 0 bases and J gave up 3 bases, with 14 bases separating them. The CDR3 is made up of 15 amino acids. CDR3 sequence reads: CSARDGGQSHYGYTF. CDR3 in DNA: TGCAGTGCTAGAGATGGGGGGCAGTCCCACTATGGCTACACCTTC.

This clonotype has a count of ten or more. The rearrangement uses TRBV18 and TRBJ2-7; TRBD1 aligns across 8 bases. Germline assignment: CDR1 KGHSH and CDR2 LQKENI. The CDR3 sequence is 13 residues long. V shed 3 bases, J shed 6 bases, and the junction held 4 bases outside the gene matches. The CDR3 sequence is CASSPMDRAEQYV. In nucleotides, the CDR3 is TGTGCCAGCTCACCCATGGACAGGGCCGAGCAGTACGTC.

This clonotype has more than one count but fewer than ten. The V and J genes are TRBV7-2 and TRBJ2-5; 9 bases agree with TRBD2. CDR3 length: 17 amino acids. CDR1 and CDR2 (germline): SGHTA, FQGNSA. The junction had 14 bases not matched to a gene; V was cut back by 5 bases and J by 4 bases. CDR3 bases: TGTGCCAGCAGCCCCGGTATAGCGGGAGTAAGAGGAGAGACCCAGTACTTC. Amino acid sequence: CASSPGIAGVRGETQYF.

This clonotype has at least ten counts. Here the CDR3 reads CASILPPGQGAGANVLTF. The CDR3 DNA reads TGTGCCAGCATCTTGCCTCCGGGACAGGGAGCTGGGGCCAACGTCCTGACTTTC. The rearrangement uses TRBV9 and TRBJ2-6; TRBD1 matches 9 bases. The V gene end was trimmed by 6 bases and the J gene end by 2 bases; junction bases not matched to a gene: 12. The germline V gene encodes CDR1 SGDLS and CDR2 YYNGEE. The CDR3 runs 18 residues.

This clonotype was observed many times. The chain joins TRBV6-5 to TRBJ2-7, with 13 bases fitting TRBD2. The germline V gene encodes CDR1 MNHEY and CDR2 SVGAGI. Germline trimming cut 2 bases from V and 4 bases from J; bases unmatched to any gene: 2. This CDR3 is 15 amino acids long. Here the CDR3 reads CASSYGLAGDYEQYF. As DNA, the CDR3 is TGTGCCAGCAGTTACGGACTAGCGGGGGATTACGAGCAGTACTTC.